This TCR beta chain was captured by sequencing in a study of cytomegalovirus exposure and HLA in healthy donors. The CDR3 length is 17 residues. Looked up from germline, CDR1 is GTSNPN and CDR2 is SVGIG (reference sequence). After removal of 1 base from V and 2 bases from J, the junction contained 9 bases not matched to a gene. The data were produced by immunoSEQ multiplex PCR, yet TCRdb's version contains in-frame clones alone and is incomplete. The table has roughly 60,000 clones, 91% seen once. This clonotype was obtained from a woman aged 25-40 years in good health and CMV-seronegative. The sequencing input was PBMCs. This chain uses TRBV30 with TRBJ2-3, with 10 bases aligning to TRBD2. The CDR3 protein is CAWSGARTSGPTDTQYF. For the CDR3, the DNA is TGTGCCTGGAGTGGAGCCCGGACTAGCGGACCCACAGATACGCAGTATTTT.